The rows below give T cell receptor beta chains drawn from one sample of a study of cytomegalovirus exposure and HLA in healthy donors. Repertoires were generated with immunoSEQ multiplex PCR, while TCRdb's copy carries only in-frame clones and drops some. In the table there are about 160,000 clones, approximately 60% of which are singletons. Sequences were obtained from PBMCs. Receptors were obtained from a woman aged 55-69 years in good health and CMV-seropositive. CDR3s include the opening cysteine and the closing phenylalanine or tryptophan. The order of the fields is V gene, J gene, D gene, CDR3 protein. D genes are given only for firm matches.

TRBV27,TRBJ1-5,NA,CASSFGGVHQPQHF
TRBV11-3,TRBJ2-1,NA,CASSLGQGSYNEQFF
TRBV7-9,TRBJ2-2,NA,CASSFAGELFF
TRBV10-1,TRBJ2-7,TRBD1,CANRQGYIHEQYF
TRBV2,TRBJ2-2,NA,CASSDRETGELFF
TRBV18,TRBJ2-3,TRBD2,CASSPLGTSGITDTQYF
TRBV19,TRBJ1-4,NA,CASIGGVGKLFF
TRBV10-3,TRBJ2-7,TRBD1,CAISEYVAGTGSEQYF
TRBV4-1,TRBJ2-5,NA,CASSQGLVRGLAETQYF
TRBV28,TRBJ2-2,TRBD1,CASSLWGQANTGELFF
TRBV7-2,TRBJ2-7,TRBD2,CASSLVPTGGGSEQYF
TRBV13,TRBJ1-1,NA,CASTGGNPNTEAFF
TRBV5-1,TRBJ2-1,NA,CASSIIANEQFF
TRBV18,TRBJ1-2,TRBD1,CASSPYIDYLTGLLYGYTF
TRBV5-1,TRBJ1-6,NA,CASSDGAGRVGSPLHF
TRBV19,TRBJ2-6,NA,CASSSARTRGSGANVLTF
TRBV11-3,TRBJ2-2,NA,CASSAHRTGELFF
TRBV7-2,TRBJ1-2,TRBD1,CASSVSTGWSGYTF
TRBV7-9,TRBJ2-7,NA,CASSFPGLDYEQYF
TRBV2,TRBJ2-2,TRBD2,CASSERPGGSDGELFF
TRBV9,TRBJ2-1,TRBD2,CASSFGTSGGDNEQFF
TRBV9,TRBJ2-1,TRBD2,CASSVRLAGYNEQFF
TRBV9,TRBJ2-2,NA,CASSVDGVTGELFF
TRBV6-5,TRBJ1-2,NA,CASSYSPPGGYTF
TRBV6-1,TRBJ2-3,NA,CASSFAGANADTQYF